This T cell receptor beta chain was retrieved from a study of CD8 T cells in ankylosing spondylitis. Study observations and caveats: Clones tied to disease were said to be significantly enriched in matched ankylosing spondylitis synovial fluid. A motif in TCR beta, a set of several highly homologous variants, appeared characteristic of ankylosing spondylitis blood.

Using its own MiXCR run on the 5' RACE reads, TCRdb lists one record per CDR3 protein. The sample has 250,000 to 300,000 distinct CDR3 sequences, 15% to 25% seen once. This clonotype appeared many times. Its antigen is unidentified. Germline V gene data show CDR1 as SGHRS and CDR2 as YFSETQ. The CDR3 spans 15 residues. V was cut by 0 bases and J by 0 bases, with 9 bases left in between. The TCR originated in a male donor with ankylosing spondylitis or in good health (not recorded which). The V gene is TRBV5-1, the J gene TRBJ1-2; D is ambiguous. The sample was blood, either unsorted or a sorted T cell fraction (not recorded which). The CDR3 nucleotides are TGCGCCAGCAGCTTGGACAGCCGCCCTAACTATGGCTACACCTTC. As protein: CASSLDSRPNYGYTF.